Listed here are 21 T cell receptor beta chains from one sample, sequenced in a study of OX40 agonist ivuxolimab in advanced cancers. Here immunoSEQ multiplex PCR was the method, and the copy in TCRdb shows in-frame clones only, minus some. The table shows tens of thousands of clones, with 88% occurring only once. The source was CD4+ or CD8+ T cells sorted from blood, collected in a trial of the OX40 agonist ivuxolimab. Receptors were obtained from an adult with an advanced solid tumor such as melanoma, head and neck, liver or kidney cancer.

V usage is TRBV9 and J usage is TRBJ1-2; TRBD1 agrees at 7 bases. The CDR3 extends over 14 amino acids. CDR1 is SGDLS and CDR2 is YYNGEE in the germline V gene. Unmatched junction bases numbered 8, after V lost 3 bases and J lost 6 bases. The CDR3 nucleotides are TGTGCCAGCAGCGCAGGGGGGGGCTCAGATGGCTACACCTTC. This codes for CASSAGGGSDGYTF. The full variable domain, completed using reference TRBV9 and TRBJ1-2, is DSGVTQTPKHLITATGQRVTLRCSPRSGDLSVYWYQQSLDQGLQFLIQYYNGEERAKGNILERFSAQQFPDLHSELNLSSLELGDSALYFCASSAGGGSDGYTFGSGTRLTVV.

This chain connects TRBV7-3 to TRBJ2-3; 11 bases are shared with TRBD2. The ends lost 5 bases at V and 2 bases at J; junction bases unmatched: 6. This CDR3 region has 16 residues. Germline CDR1 reads SGHTA; CDR2 reads FQGTGA. The CDR3 nucleotides read TGTGCCAGCAGCGGAGGGACTAGCGGCCTCACAGATACGCAGTATTTT. This codes for CASSGGTSGLTDTQYF.

The chain links TRBV5-1 to TRBJ2-7; possible D gene TRBD1, 8 bases. The CDR3 is made up of 15 amino acids. The ends were cut back, 3 bases at V and 6 bases at J, with 19 bases in the middle. The germline V gene encodes CDR1 SGHRS and CDR2 YFSETQ. The CDR3 reads CASSSFPQGEGEQYF. In DNA form, the CDR3 reads TGCGCCAGCAGCTCTTTCCCACAGGGGGAGGGCGAGCAGTACTTC.

The rearrangement joins TRBV27 to TRBJ2-3; maybe TRBD1 (6 bases). The germline gives CDR1 MNHEY, CDR2 SMNVEV (reference sequence). V was shortened by 2 bases and J by 5 bases, with 11 bases between the two germline ends. This CDR3 has 14 amino acids. The CDR3 loop is CASSLGQSKDTQYF. The CDR3 nucleotides read TGTGCCAGCAGTTTAGGACAGTCGAAAGATACGCAGTATTTT.

The genes are TRBV10-3 and TRBJ2-5; tentative D call: TRBD1 (5 bases). Trimming left V 2 bases short and J 2 bases short, with 9 bases between. The length of the CDR3 is 14 residues. Germline assignment: CDR1 ENHRY and CDR2 SYGVKD. The chain's CDR3 is CAISEARQQETQYF. CDR3 bases: TGTGCCATCAGTGAGGCGCGACAGCAAGAGACCCAGTACTTC.

A note on this clone: This sample also contains other DNA sequences that code for the same CDR3. The chain employs TRBV5-1 and TRBJ2-3; no clear D. Germline V gives CDR1 SGHRS, CDR2 YFSETQ. Trimming removed 0 bases from V and 3 bases from J, with 2 bases in between. CDR3 length: 12 amino acids. The CDR3 DNA follows: TGCGCCAGCAGCTTGGTGACAGATACGCAGTATTTT. Translating gives CASSLVTDTQYF.

This clone was seen a single time. The V call is TRBV28, the J call TRBJ2-7; 7 bases line up with TRBD2. The CDR3 length is 15 residues. V was clipped by 3 bases and J by 2 bases; unmatched bases: 7. CDR1 is MDHEN and CDR2 is SYDVKM in the germline V gene. CDR3 loop: CASSFSSSGAYEQYF. CDR3 in DNA: TGTGCCAGCAGTTTTAGCTCTAGCGGAGCCTACGAGCAGTACTTC.

This chain uses TRBV19 with TRBJ1-2; 7 bases agree with TRBD1. V was pared by 3 bases and J by 7 bases, with 11 bases of the junction left unmatched. The germline V gene has CDR1 LNHDA and CDR2 SQIVND (reference sequence). CDR3 size: 15 residues. CDR3 sequence (DNA): TGTGCCAGTAGTATGGTCCCATTGACAGGGTTTGGCTACACCTTC. Protein: CASSMVPLTGFGYTF.

The gene calls are TRBV11-2 and TRBJ2-3; D not resolved. The CDR3 runs to 13 residues. Germline CDR1 and CDR2: SGHAT and FQNNGV. The ends were cut back, 1 base at V and 1 base at J, with 3 bases in the middle. CDR3 bases: TGTGCCAGCAGCTTAGGAGGCACAGATACGCAGTATTTT. This gives the protein CASSLGGTDTQYF.

This clone was seen only a few times. The CDR3 spells CASSSGTDYTEAFF. Here the CDR3 DNA reads TGTGCCAGCTCATCCGGGACAGACTACACTGAAGCTTTCTTT. The chain couples TRBV18 to TRBJ1-1; TRBD1 matches 7 bases. Germline V lookup: CDR1 KGHSH, CDR2 LQKENI. Unmatched junction bases numbered 6, after V lost 5 bases and J lost 3 bases. CDR3 length equals 14 residues.

The chain joins TRBV15 to TRBJ2-1; 7 nucleotides match TRBD2. Germline assignment: CDR1 LNHNV and CDR2 YYDKDF (reference sequence). This CDR3 region has 17 residues. The junction had 9 bases not matched to a gene; V was cut back by 4 bases and J by 0 bases. CDR3 nucleotides: TGTGCCACCAGCACTGCCTCTAGCGGACACTCCTACAATGAGCAGTTCTTC. Amino acid sequence: CATSTASSGHSYNEQFF. The whole variable domain, filled in from reference TRBV15 and TRBJ2-1, reads DAMVIQNPRYQVTQFGKPVTLSCSQTLNHNVMYWYQQKSSQAPKLLFHYYDKDFNNEADTPDNFQSRRPNTSFCFLDIRSPGLGDTAMYLCATSTASSGHSYNEQFFGPGTRLTVL.

The chain joins TRBV6-5 to TRBJ1-4; 8 nucleotides line up with TRBD1. Germline CDR1 MNHEY, CDR2 SVGAGI. The CDR3 covers 14 residues. After removal of 2 bases from V and 6 bases from J, the junction contained 2 bases not matched to a gene. This CDR3 is CASSYRQGHEKLFF. Written as DNA, the CDR3 is TGTGCCAGCAGTTACAGACAGGGGCATGAAAAACTGTTTTTT.

The chain combines TRBV7-9 with TRBJ2-7; 15 bases are a match to TRBD2. With 5 bases clipped from V and 0 bases from J, the junction kept 5 bases outside the gene matches. The germline gives CDR1 SEHNR, CDR2 FQNEAQ (reference sequence). The CDR3 has 17 amino acids. CDR3 amino acids: CASSLGLAGGHSYEQYF. The CDR3 DNA reads TGTGCCAGCAGCCTGGGACTAGCGGGAGGACACTCCTACGAGCAGTACTTC.

The chain couples TRBV6-1 to TRBJ2-1; D perhaps matches TRBD2 (5 bases). Germline values: CDR1 MNHNS, CDR2 SASEGT. Trimming left V 7 bases short and J 2 bases short, with 12 bases between. The CDR3 runs 14 residues. The CDR3 coding sequence is TGTGCCAGCATGTTTCTGGAGGCCTACAATGAGCAGTTCTTC. Translated, it gives CASMFLEAYNEQFF.

This clone was recorded only once. The chain uses TRBV6-1 and TRBJ2-7; 7 bases fit TRBD1. The CDR3 runs to 14 residues. Germline-derived CDR1 and CDR2 are MNHNS and SASEGT. With V trimmed by 8 bases and J by 1 base, 8 bases remained unmatched. In DNA form, the CDR3 reads TGTGCCAGCCTGGACAGGATACCTTCCTACGAGCAGTACTTC. Residues: CASLDRIPSYEQYF.

V gene TRBV19 combines with J gene TRBJ1-2, with D possibly being TRBD1 (6 bases). Germline CDR1 and CDR2: LNHDA and SQIVND (reference sequence). Between the trimmed V and J ends, which lost 5 bases and 6 bases, there was a span of 10 bases. The CDR3 extends over 12 amino acids. The CDR3 nucleotides are TGTGCCAGTAGTCTCACAGGGAATGGCTACACCTTC. Its translation: CASSLTGNGYTF. Combining the CDR3 with reference TRBV19 and TRBJ1-2 gives the whole variable domain DGGITQSPKYLFRKEGQNVTLSCEQNLNHDAMYWYRQDPGQGLRLIYYSQIVNDFQKGDIAEGYSVSREKKESFPLTVTSAQKNPTAFYLCASSLTGNGYTFGSGTRLTVV.

The V and J genes are TRBV18 and TRBJ1-6, with D hard to call. Germline V gene lookup returns CDR1 KGHSH and CDR2 LQKENI. There are 14 residues in the CDR3. V dropped 6 bases and J dropped 8 bases, with 14 bases sitting between them. The CDR3 protein is CASSSGHLHSPLHF. In DNA, the CDR3 is TGTGCCAGCTCCTCAGGCCACCTGCATTCACCCCTCCACTTT.

CDR3: CASSALEGSETGELFF. CDR3 DNA: TGTGCCAGCAGTGCCCTAGAGGGTTCGGAGACCGGGGAGCTGTTTTTT. The genes are TRBV6-1 and TRBJ2-2, with D perhaps matching TRBD2 (5 bases). Germline-derived CDR1 and CDR2 are MNHNS and SASEGT. The CDR3 runs to 16 residues. Trimming left V 4 bases short and J 5 bases short, with 17 bases between.

This clone was seen more than once but under ten times. The J gene is TRBJ2-4, the V gene TRBV18, with D maybe TRBD1 (6 bases). CDR1 is KGHSH, CDR2 LQKENI, per germline. The V gene lost 3 bases and the J gene lost 3 bases, with 21 bases spanning the gap. This CDR3 contains 18 residues. The CDR3 region is CASSPPGSGVGVKNIQYF. The CDR3 DNA sequence: TGTGCCAGCTCACCTCCCGGATCAGGGGTTGGGGTCAAAAACATTCAGTACTTC.

This chain joins TRBV28 and TRBJ1-2; no reliable D call. CDR1 is MDHEN, CDR2 SYDVKM, per germline. Trimming removed 7 bases from V and 3 bases from J, with 12 bases in between. CDR3 size: 13 residues. DNA for the CDR3: TGTGCCAGCACCCCAGGCGGGGACTATGGCTACACCTTC. Protein sequence: CASTPGGDYGYTF.

The gene calls are TRBV5-6 and TRBJ2-1; no firm D call. This CDR3 has 14 residues. CDR1 SGHDT and CDR2 YYEEEE come from the germline V gene. V was trimmed by 4 bases and J by 0 bases, leaving 8 bases between them. This CDR3 is CASSPSNSYNEQFF. CDR3 nucleotides: TGTGCCAGCAGCCCCTCCAACTCCTACAATGAGCAGTTCTTC.